These 12 T cell receptor beta chains were sequenced from one sample in a study of blood T cell repertoires in COVID-19. The protocol was immunoSEQ multiplex PCR, while the TCRdb copy is restricted to in-frame clones and leaves out a portion. Counted here are around 270,000 clones, 84% occurring once; the ten biggest clones make up less than 2%. Sequencing used peripheral blood. The receptors were sampled from a middle-aged woman who had recovered from COVID-19.

The rearrangement joins TRBV10-3 to TRBJ2-7, with TRBD1 identical over 11 bases. The V segment lost 6 bases and the J segment 2 bases; nucleotides outside the gene matches: 3. The CDR3 sequence is 14 residues long. Germline-derived CDR1 and CDR2 are ENHRY and SYGVKD. This CDR3 reads CAISRTGGPYEQYF. The CDR3 coding sequence is TGTGCCATCAGCAGGACAGGGGGCCCCTACGAGCAGTACTTC.

This clone was seen more than once but under ten times. The rearrangement uses TRBV10-2 and TRBJ1-1; D is unclear. The V and J ends lost 6 bases and 0 bases respectively, with 11 bases between them. CDR3 length: 14 residues. Germline CDR1 is WSHSY and CDR2 is SAAADI. The CDR3 nucleotides read TGCGCCAGCAGGGGGAGCAGATTGAACACTGAAGCTTTCTTT. This translates into CASRGSRLNTEAFF.

The chain joins TRBV6-5 to TRBJ1-2, with a possible D match to TRBD1 (6 bases). This CDR3 is 13 amino acids long. The germline gives CDR1 MNHEY, CDR2 SVGAGI. The V end lost 8 bases, the J end lost 5 bases, and 15 bases lay between the germline ends. The chain's CDR3 is CASSRGSIYGYTF. In DNA form, the CDR3 reads TGTGCCAGCTCCAGGGGTTCTATTTATGGCTACACCTTC.

The J gene is TRBJ1-4, the V gene TRBV2; D perhaps matches TRBD1 (5 bases). V was shortened by 4 bases and J by 5 bases, with 17 bases between the two germline ends. Germline lookup yields CDR1 SNHLY and CDR2 FYNNEI. The CDR3 has 16 amino acids. The CDR3, as DNA: TGTGCCAGCAGTGTCATGGGGGGAACCTCAAATGAAAAACTGTTTTTT. As protein: CASSVMGGTSNEKLFF.

This sequence joins TRBV6-5 and TRBJ2-3; 9 bases map to TRBD2. Unmatched junction bases numbered 9, after V lost 0 bases and J lost 8 bases. There are 16 residues in the CDR3. The germline V gene encodes CDR1 MNHEY and CDR2 SVGAGI. The DNA for the CDR3 is TGTGCCAGCAGTTACTCGCCTAGCGGGGCGGTGATTACGCAGTATTTT. The encoded protein is CASSYSPSGAVITQYF.

In its sample, this clone was seen once. The chain carries TRBV30 and TRBJ1-2; D remains unclear. The germline V gene has CDR1 GTSNPN and CDR2 SVGIG (reference sequence). There are 12 residues in the CDR3. Deletions cut 1 base from V and 6 bases from J, with 9 bases between. The CDR3 here is CAWSGVLHGYTF. DNA for the CDR3: TGTGCCTGGAGTGGAGTGCTACATGGCTACACCTTC. The full variable domain, with the rest looked up from reference TRBV30 and TRBJ1-2, is SQTIHQWPATLVQPVGSPLSLECTVEGTSNPNLYWYRQAAGRGLQLLFYSVGIGQISSEVPQNLSASRPQDRQFILSSKKLLLSDSGFYLCAWSGVLHGYTFGSGTRLTVV.

The chain carries TRBV29-1 and TRBJ1-1; TRBD1 might be the D (5 bases). Germline CDR1 and CDR2: SQVTM and ANQGSEA. There are 17 residues in the CDR3. Trimming left V 6 bases short and J 0 bases short, with 23 bases between. CDR3 sequence reads: CSVLPARRQSMNTEAFF. The CDR3 nucleotides read TGCAGCGTATTACCCGCAAGAAGACAGAGCATGAACACTGAAGCTTTCTTT.

The chain is built from TRBV2 and TRBJ1-4, with a possible D match to TRBD1 (5 bases). The V end was cut by 10 bases, the J end by 8 bases, with 14 bases between. CDR3 length equals 12 residues. Germline V gene lookup returns CDR1 SNHLY and CDR2 FYNNEI. CDR3 amino acids: CATGISSEKLFF. CDR3 DNA sequence: TGTGCCACAGGGATTTCATCGGAAAAACTGTTTTTT.

This chain joins TRBV6-1 and TRBJ2-2; possibly TRBD2 for D (11 bases). The CDR3 loop spans 17 amino acids. Between the trimmed V and J ends, which lost 3 bases and 5 bases, there was a span of 19 bases. Germline assignment: CDR1 MNHNS and CDR2 SASEGT. The CDR3 coding sequence is TGTGCCAGCAGTGAGGACAGGGGGACTAGCGGTACCGGGGAGCTGTTTTTT. It encodes CASSEDRGTSGTGELFF.

The chain carries TRBV24-1 and TRBJ1-2; D is unresolved. CDR1 is KGHDR and CDR2 is SFDVKD in the germline V gene. CDR3 length equals 14 residues. V lost 1 base and J 3 bases, leaving 8 bases between the germline ends. The CDR3 loop reads CATSDFPRDYGYTF. In DNA, the CDR3 is TGTGCCACCAGTGATTTTCCCCGAGACTATGGCTACACCTTC.

In its sample, this clone was seen once. The chain employs TRBV5-5 and TRBJ1-3; possible D gene TRBD1, 6 bases. Germline CDR1 SGHKS, CDR2 YYEKEE (reference sequence). Trimming stripped 0 bases from V and 0 bases from J, with 10 bases between. This CDR3 contains 16 residues. This CDR3 is CASSLETGYSGNTIYF. As DNA, the CDR3 is TGTGCCAGCAGCTTGGAGACAGGATACTCTGGAAACACCATATATTTT.

CDR3: CASSSSGDEQYF. The DNA of the CDR3 is TGCGCCAGCAGCTCCTCAGGGGACGAGCAGTACTTC. The chain employs TRBV5-1 and TRBJ2-7, with a possible D match to TRBD1 (6 bases). V gave up 3 bases and J gave up 5 bases, with 9 bases separating them. This CDR3 contains 12 residues. The germline V gene encodes CDR1 SGHRS and CDR2 YFSETQ. Combining the CDR3 with reference TRBV5-1 and TRBJ2-7 gives the whole variable domain KAGVTQTPRYLIKTRGQQVTLSCSPISGHRSVSWYQQTPGQGLQFLFEYFSETQRNKGNFPGRFSGRQFSNSRSEMNVSTLELGDSALYLCASSSSGDEQYFGPGTRLTVT.